These T cell receptor beta chains were read from a single sample in a study of T cell clusters in autoimmune cytopenias. TCRdb re-called the multiplex PCR reads; one entry per CDR3 protein, DNA not given. This table lists 7,000 or so distinct CDR3 sequences. These same data were also listed under a study on T cell repertoires in aging, cancer and after chemotherapy.

The sample comprised peripheral blood. The receptors here all came from a human donor in good health. The CDR3 runs from the conserved cysteine through the conserved F or W. The order of the fields is clone size, J gene, V gene, CDR3 protein. Rows give clone size only sometimes, using once, few, many, or a class for an expanded clone.

clone_size: NA; j_call: TRBJ2-2; v_call: TRBV6-5; cdr3_aa: CASRTGQGIYTGELFF
clone_size: NA; j_call: TRBJ2-5; v_call: TRBV15; cdr3_aa: CATSIPRGMGETQYF
clone_size: NA; j_call: TRBJ1-4; v_call: TRBV4-2; cdr3_aa: CASSQVADEKLFF
clone_size: NA; j_call: TRBJ2-1; v_call: TRBV30; cdr3_aa: CAWSTSGYNEQFF
clone_size: NA; j_call: TRBJ1-4; v_call: TRBV5-4; cdr3_aa: CASSLGGTTNEKLFF
clone_size: medium-sized; j_call: TRBJ1-1; v_call: TRBV19; cdr3_aa: CASSVAGSMDTEAFF
clone_size: NA; j_call: TRBJ1-2; v_call: TRBV6-5; cdr3_aa: CASSYSEIQGTYGYTF
clone_size: NA; j_call: TRBJ1-1; v_call: TRBV6-2/TRBV6-3; cdr3_aa: CASSYRGQGSWNTEAFF
clone_size: NA; j_call: TRBJ2-2; v_call: TRBV5-1; cdr3_aa: CASSLVQGAGELFF
clone_size: NA; j_call: TRBJ2-7; v_call: TRBV19; cdr3_aa: CAWSVQGRYEQYF
clone_size: medium-sized; j_call: TRBJ2-1; v_call: TRBV6-6; cdr3_aa: CASSYSPTSGGLYNEQFF
clone_size: NA; j_call: TRBJ2-3; v_call: TRBV30; cdr3_aa: CASSDSIQGDHTDTQYF
clone_size: NA; j_call: TRBJ2-3; v_call: TRBV18; cdr3_aa: CASSPPTSTDTQYF
clone_size: NA; j_call: TRBJ2-7; v_call: TRBV5-6; cdr3_aa: CASSASVARRFYEQYF
clone_size: NA; j_call: TRBJ2-2; v_call: TRBV27; cdr3_aa: CASRTGDTGELFF
clone_size: medium-sized; j_call: TRBJ2-2; v_call: TRBV6-5; cdr3_aa: CASSYQKQGASGELFF
clone_size: NA; j_call: TRBJ1-1; v_call: TRBV6-6; cdr3_aa: CASSYLWGVNTEAFF
clone_size: medium-sized; j_call: TRBJ2-5; v_call: TRBV6-2/TRBV6-3; cdr3_aa: CASRPHTQETQYF
clone_size: NA; j_call: TRBJ1-2; v_call: TRBV5-6; cdr3_aa: CASSVGTANYGYTF
clone_size: NA; j_call: TRBJ2-5; v_call: TRBV18; cdr3_aa: CASSPKIGDGYQYF
clone_size: NA; j_call: TRBJ2-1; v_call: TRBV12-3/TRBV12-4; cdr3_aa: CASRPLGRDEQFF
clone_size: NA; j_call: TRBJ1-4; v_call: TRBV5-5; cdr3_aa: CASTLAGDTNKKLFF
clone_size: medium-sized; j_call: TRBJ2-2; v_call: TRBV19; cdr3_aa: CASTGAVGNTGELFF
clone_size: medium-sized; j_call: TRBJ2-5; v_call: TRBV19; cdr3_aa: CASSMVSGGRETQYF
clone_size: NA; j_call: TRBJ1-4; v_call: TRBV12-3/TRBV12-4; cdr3_aa: CASSLGGGTRGNEKLFF
clone_size: NA; j_call: TRBJ2-7; v_call: TRBV27; cdr3_aa: CASSWSGKSSYEQYF
clone_size: large; j_call: TRBJ2-3; v_call: TRBV19; cdr3_aa: CASSTSGEITDTQYF
clone_size: NA; j_call: TRBJ2-7; v_call: TRBV6-6; cdr3_aa: CASSYDGGAQSYEQYF
clone_size: medium-sized; j_call: TRBJ2-1; v_call: TRBV15; cdr3_aa: CATSRDRLSNEQFF
clone_size: medium-sized; j_call: TRBJ2-5; v_call: TRBV6-6; cdr3_aa: CASSYGQSQETQYF
clone_size: NA; j_call: TRBJ1-5; v_call: TRBV18; cdr3_aa: CASSPRLDQPQHF
clone_size: NA; j_call: TRBJ2-3; v_call: TRBV30; cdr3_aa: CAWTYGLAGRGDTQYF
clone_size: NA; j_call: TRBJ1-4; v_call: TRBV19; cdr3_aa: CASSRTGSDEKLFF
clone_size: NA; j_call: TRBJ1-4; v_call: TRBV11-2; cdr3_aa: CASSPGGGSRAEEKLFF
clone_size: medium-sized; j_call: TRBJ1-2; v_call: TRBV5-6; cdr3_aa: CASSLWRGPYGYTF
clone_size: NA; j_call: TRBJ2-7; v_call: TRBV6-1; cdr3_aa: CASSALAGGPYEQYF
clone_size: medium-sized; j_call: TRBJ1-1; v_call: TRBV29-1; cdr3_aa: CSVEEAGSATEAFF
clone_size: NA; j_call: TRBJ2-7; v_call: TRBV30; cdr3_aa: CAWSVVTDSSYEQYF
clone_size: NA; j_call: TRBJ2-1; v_call: TRBV12-3/TRBV12-4; cdr3_aa: CASSSVSQPSSSYNEQFF
clone_size: medium-sized; j_call: TRBJ2-5; v_call: TRBV19; cdr3_aa: CASSMTSGVKRETQYF
clone_size: medium-sized; j_call: TRBJ2-2; v_call: TRBV7-6; cdr3_aa: CASSDTGLAIMLHAGELFF
clone_size: medium-sized; j_call: TRBJ2-7; v_call: TRBV5-6; cdr3_aa: CASSLVGSYEQYF
clone_size: NA; j_call: TRBJ2-1; v_call: TRBV5-5; cdr3_aa: CASSLTSGGAVGANEQFF
clone_size: NA; j_call: TRBJ1-1; v_call: TRBV5-6; cdr3_aa: CASSLARQGNTEAFF
clone_size: NA; j_call: TRBJ1-2; v_call: TRBV18; cdr3_aa: CASSPDYGYTF
clone_size: NA; j_call: TRBJ1-5; v_call: TRBV19; cdr3_aa: CASSIMGTGSGQPQHF
clone_size: NA; j_call: TRBJ2-1; v_call: TRBV7-6; cdr3_aa: CASSLATVGALSGEQFF
clone_size: medium-sized; j_call: TRBJ2-3; v_call: TRBV5-5; cdr3_aa: CASSFRGTDTQYF
clone_size: medium-sized; j_call: TRBJ2-2; v_call: TRBV6-1; cdr3_aa: CASSELRDAGELFF
clone_size: medium-sized; j_call: TRBJ2-3; v_call: TRBV5-5; cdr3_aa: CASSFPLAGGQEDTQYF
clone_size: NA; j_call: TRBJ1-1; v_call: TRBV7-6; cdr3_aa: CASSLSRGNTEAFF
clone_size: NA; j_call: TRBJ1-2; v_call: TRBV19; cdr3_aa: CASSLSTGQMNGYTF
clone_size: medium-sized; j_call: TRBJ2-1; v_call: TRBV19; cdr3_aa: CASSTGQGGGSYNEQFF
clone_size: medium-sized; j_call: TRBJ2-3; v_call: TRBV5-5; cdr3_aa: CASSNLKTDPHSDTQYF